The 26 T cell receptor beta chains given below trace back to one sample, sequenced in a study of shared clonotypes between healthy human individuals. TCRdb keeps only in-frame clones here, not all; method: immunoSEQ multiplex PCR. The sample holds 500,000 or so clones, around 95% seen once. Sequencing was carried out using naive CD4+ T cells sorted from blood. Subset: CD45RA+ positively selected. Source of these receptors: a woman between 25 and 40 years old in good health.

The DNA of the CDR3 is TGTGCCAGCAGAGTTTTTGGAGGGGGGGTGAAGGCAAAACTGTTTTTT. Translation gives CASRVFGGGVKAKLFF. This chain links TRBV28 with TRBJ1-4; a weak D match, TRBD1 (6 bases). The CDR3 consists of 16 residues. V was shortened by 6 bases and J by 10 bases, with 24 bases between the two germline ends. Germline CDR1 and CDR2: MDHEN and SYDVKM.

The CDR3 nucleotides read TGTGCCAGCAGTCCCTGGACAGCAACTAATGAAAAACTGTTTTTT. Its translation: CASSPWTATNEKLFF. This chain joins TRBV27 and TRBJ1-4; D perhaps matches TRBD1 (6 bases). Germline V CDR1 and CDR2: MNHEY, SMNVEV (reference sequence). The CDR3 has 15 amino acids. Between the trimmed V and J ends, which lost 5 bases and 0 bases, there was a span of 10 bases.

The J gene is TRBJ1-5, the V gene TRBV2; D gene uncertain. This CDR3 spans 15 amino acids. Germline values: CDR1 SNHLY, CDR2 FYNNEI. V lost 2 bases to trimming and J lost 2 bases, with 10 bases between them. CDR3 in DNA: TGTGCCAGCAGTGAAACAGAAGGAGGCAATCAGCCCCAGCATTTT. Translating gives CASSETEGGNQPQHF.

The V and J genes are TRBV28 and TRBJ1-2; 7 bases are a match to TRBD1. The germline V gene encodes CDR1 MDHEN and CDR2 SYDVKM. Unmatched junction bases numbered 5, after V lost 5 bases and J lost 8 bases. This CDR3 has 12 residues. The CDR3 region is CASSLQGVGYTF. The CDR3 DNA follows: TGTGCCAGCAGTCTGCAGGGGGTGGGCTACACCTTC.

The CDR3 region is CASRRNQDNYGYTF. The CDR3 nucleotides read TGTGCCAGTAGGAGAAATCAGGATAACTATGGCTACACCTTC. This chain connects TRBV19 to TRBJ1-2; D is ambiguous. V lost 6 bases and J 1 base, leaving 12 bases between the germline ends. The V gene's germline CDR1 is LNHDA and CDR2 SQIVND (reference sequence). The CDR3 contains 14 residues.

The chain carries TRBV18 and TRBJ2-7; possibly TRBD2 for D (6 bases). The germline V gene has CDR1 KGHSH and CDR2 LQKENI. Trimming took 2 bases from V and 1 from J, leaving 15 bases between them. The CDR3 extends over 16 amino acids. CDR3 sequence (DNA): TGTGCCAGCTCACCATTGGAGGGCGCTATTTCCTACGAGCAGTACTTC. This codes for CASSPLEGAISYEQYF.

In DNA, the CDR3 is TGTGCCAGCAGTCCGGACAGGGCACCCTCCTACGAGCAGTACTTC. Translating gives CASSPDRAPSYEQYF. This rearrangement joins TRBV6-5 to TRBJ2-7; TRBD1 agrees at 8 bases. Germline V CDR1 and CDR2: MNHEY, SVGAGI. The J segment lost 0 bases and the V segment lost 5 bases, leaving 6 bases of the junction unmatched. The CDR3 has 15 amino acids.

This clone was found once. One end of the junction is discordant with germline, which a read error may explain. The V and J genes are TRBV14 and TRBJ1-1, with unresolved D. Germline CDR1 SGHDN, CDR2 FVKESK. CDR3 length: 15 residues. The CDR3 DNA is TGTGCTAGCAGCCAAGGTCGGGTTTGGAGTACTGAAGCTTTCTTT. Translating it yields CASSQGRVWSTEAFF.

The V and J genes are TRBV10-2 and TRBJ2-3; TRBD2 is a possible D gene (5 bases). CDR1 WSHSY and CDR2 SAAADI come from the germline V gene. The length of the CDR3 is 16 residues. V shed 0 bases and J shed 4 bases, with 14 bases lying between them. CDR3 nucleotide sequence: TGCGCCAGCAGTGAGTCTTGGCTAGAGGGAGCAGATACGCAGTATTTT. It translates to CASSESWLEGADTQYF.

V usage is TRBV28 and J usage is TRBJ2-7, with 9 bases matching TRBD2. The CDR3 is 18 amino acids. Germline CDR1 and CDR2: MDHEN and SYDVKM. Unmatched junction bases numbered 11, after V lost 2 bases and J lost 0 bases. The CDR3 spells CASSLPLTSGRPSYEQYF. CDR3 sequence (DNA): TGTGCCAGCAGTTTACCCTTAACTAGCGGGCGACCCTCCTACGAGCAGTACTTC.

The chain has TRBV28 and TRBJ1-2, with 9 bases aligning to TRBD1. With 6 bases clipped from V and 3 bases from J, the junction kept 8 bases outside the gene matches. This CDR3 has 15 amino acids. The germline V gene encodes CDR1 MDHEN and CDR2 SYDVKM. In DNA, the CDR3 is TGTGCCAGCAGGGTACCGGGACAGGGATACTATGGCTACACCTTC. As protein: CASRVPGQGYYGYTF.

The chain combines TRBV9 with TRBJ2-7; TRBD2 might be the D (6 bases). Germline V gene sequence: CDR1 SGDLS, CDR2 YYNGEE. Trimming removed 2 bases at V and 7 bases at J, with 16 bases between. The CDR3 is 14 amino acids. CDR3 DNA sequence: TGTGCCAGCAGCGTCGGGAGCGGCCCTAGGGAGCAGTACTTC. It codes for CASSVGSGPREQYF.

The chain combines TRBV6-5 with TRBJ2-5; D may be TRBD2 (7 bases). The last part of the DNA fits TRBJ2-7 better; the J call may be wrong. Germline V CDR1 and CDR2: MNHEY, SVGAGI. The CDR3 sequence is 15 residues long. As DNA, the CDR3 is TGTGCCAGCAGTACCCCTACAGGGAGGGGCTACGAGCAGTACTTC. Protein product: CASSTPTGRGYEQYF.

CDR3 sequence reads: CASSLGIGRADQETQYF. CDR3 bases: TGCGCCAGCAGCTTGGGGATAGGGAGAGCGGACCAAGAGACCCAGTACTTC. V and J are TRBV5-1 and TRBJ2-5, with D possibly TRBD2 on 5 matching bases. The CDR3 has 17 residues. Trimming cost V 0 bases and J 0 bases, with 15 bases left between them. The germline gives CDR1 SGHRS, CDR2 YFSETQ.

On this clone: Other DNA sequences in this specimen translate into the identical CDR3. The chain uses TRBV5-1 and TRBJ2-1; 11 nucleotides match TRBD2. The germline gives CDR1 SGHRS, CDR2 YFSETQ. V trimming: 2 bases; J trimming: 0 bases; junction bases outside the gene matches: 1. The CDR3 covers 16 residues. CDR3 amino acids: CASSLTSGSSYNEQFF. CDR3 DNA sequence: TGCGCCAGCAGCTTAACTAGCGGGAGCTCCTACAATGAGCAGTTCTTC.

The rearrangement links TRBV15 to TRBJ1-5; weak D call: TRBD1 (5 bases). CDR3 size: 16 residues. CDR1 is LNHNV and CDR2 is YYDKDF in the germline V gene (reference sequence). Trimming removed 1 base at V and 1 base at J, with 11 bases between. In DNA, the CDR3 is TGTGCCACCAGCAGAGGGGGGGTATGGAGCAATCAGCCCCAGCATTTT. Translated: CATSRGGVWSNQPQHF.

The chain combines TRBV5-1 with TRBJ2-3, with D unresolved. Germline assignment: CDR1 SGHRS and CDR2 YFSETQ. V gave up 3 bases and J gave up 0 bases, with 2 bases separating them. This CDR3 has 12 amino acids. The CDR3, as DNA: TGCGCCAGCAGCTATAGCACAGATACGCAGTATTTT. It codes for CASSYSTDTQYF.

The chain carries TRBV5-4 and TRBJ2-7; 9 bases match TRBD1. From germline, CDR1 is SGHNT and CDR2 YYREEE (reference sequence). This CDR3 is 17 amino acids long. V lost 4 bases to trimming and J lost 3 bases; unmatched junction nucleotides: 14. The CDR3 sequence: CASSGIDRGRGRYEQYF. The CDR3 DNA is TGTGCCAGCAGCGGTATAGACAGGGGGAGGGGACGCTACGAGCAGTACTTC.

V gene TRBV14 combines with J gene TRBJ2-5; the match to TRBD2 covers 10 bases. V dropped 1 base and J dropped 5; count of bases not matched to a gene: 13. The germline gives CDR1 SGHDN, CDR2 FVKESK. The CDR3 runs 18 residues. CDR3 region: CASSQAPRASGSGETQYF. CDR3 in DNA: TGTGCCAGCAGCCAAGCTCCTCGGGCTAGCGGGAGTGGGGAGACCCAGTACTTC.

Of note for this clone: Other DNA sequences in the same sample also yield this CDR3. This chain links TRBV28 with TRBJ2-7; no clear D gene. This CDR3 region has 12 residues. Trimming left V 3 bases short and J 3 bases short, with 6 bases between. Germline V CDR1 and CDR2: MDHEN, SYDVKM. This chain's CDR3 is CASSFLSYEQYF. DNA of the CDR3: TGTGCCAGCAGTTTTTTGAGCTACGAGCAGTACTTC.

The chain joins TRBV6-5 to TRBJ2-1, with D possibly TRBD2 on 6 matching bases. The CDR3 is 14 amino acids. Germline V gene data show CDR1 as MNHEY and CDR2 as SVGAGI. The V end lost 8 bases, the J end lost 4 bases, and 15 bases lay between the germline ends. CDR3 nucleotides: TGTGCCAGCTGGCGGGGACCCTTATACAATGAGCAGTTCTTC. It is translated as CASWRGPLYNEQFF.

This clone was observed once. The chain has TRBV29-1 and TRBJ2-5, with 9 bases matching TRBD2. The DNA end is a closer match to TRBJ2-7, so the J assignment may be wrong. CDR1 and CDR2 (germline): SQVTM, ANQGSEA. The CDR3 contains 15 residues. The CDR3 region is CSVLFSGSVLDEQYF. The CDR3 nucleotides read TGCAGCGTCCTCTTTAGCGGGAGCGTGTTGGACGAGCAGTACTTC.

The chain combines TRBV6-1 with TRBJ2-2, with unresolved D. This CDR3 spans 14 amino acids. Trimming removed 10 bases from V and 0 bases from J, with 12 bases in between. Germline CDR1 is MNHNS and CDR2 is SASEGT. The CDR3: CATLGNSNTGELFF. CDR3 sequence (DNA): TGTGCCACCTTAGGAAACTCGAACACCGGGGAGCTGTTTTTT.

The rearrangement links TRBV6-5 to TRBJ2-5; 8 bases are a match to TRBD2. The J call could be wrong; TRBJ2-7 is a better fit for the DNA end. The CDR3 is 15 residues long. The V gene's germline CDR1 is MNHEY and CDR2 SVGAGI. The CDR3 reads CASRVQGLVSYEQYF. CDR3 sequence (DNA): TGTGCCAGCAGAGTCCAGGGACTAGTTTCCTACGAGCAGTACTTC.

J is TRBJ1-1 and V is TRBV5-1; D is unclear. Germline V gene lookup returns CDR1 SGHRS and CDR2 YFSETQ. Trimming removed 2 bases from V and 4 bases from J, with 15 bases in between. The CDR3 has 15 amino acids. In DNA form, the CDR3 reads TGCGCCAGCAGCTTAGCGGTACCGGGAGGCACTGAAGCTTTCTTT. It translates to CASSLAVPGGTEAFF. The full variable domain, completed using reference TRBV5-1 and TRBJ1-1, is KAGVTQTPRYLIKTRGQQVTLSCSPISGHRSVSWYQQTPGQGLQFLFEYFSETQRNKGNFPGRFSGRQFSNSRSEMNVSTLELGDSALYLCASSLAVPGGTEAFFGQGTRLTVV.

A note on this clone: The identical CDR3 is also encoded by other nucleotide sequences in the sample. The gene calls are TRBV7-9 and TRBJ2-3, with 16 bases fitting TRBD2. Germline CDR1 SEHNR, CDR2 FQNEAQ (reference sequence). The CDR3 has 16 residues. V gave up 4 bases and J gave up 3 bases; unmatched junction bases: 1. CDR3 nucleotide sequence: TGTGCCAGCAGCTCGGGACTAGCGGGAGGGACAGATACGCAGTATTTT. It specifies CASSSGLAGGTDTQYF.